The rows below give T cell receptor beta chains drawn from one sample of a study of OX40 agonist ivuxolimab in advanced cancers. Measured with immunoSEQ multiplex PCR; TCRdb has only the in-frame clones, and not every one. The table shows around 69,000 clones, with 80% to 90% occurring only once. The specimen was CD4+ or CD8+ T cells sorted from blood, collected in a trial of the OX40 agonist ivuxolimab. Every receptor here comes from an adult with an advanced solid tumor such as melanoma, head and neck, liver or kidney cancer. Both conserved end residues are part of each CDR3. D genes are given only for firm matches. Rows may omit the clone size; those that give it use once, few, many or a size class.

j_call	d_call	v_call	clone_size	cdr3_aa	cdr3_nt
TRBJ1-1	NA	TRBV4-2	NA	CASSPWAGATEAFF	TGTGCCAGCAGCCCTTGGGCAGGGGCGACTGAAGCTTTCTTT
TRBJ1-2	NA	TRBV5-4	NA	CASSFLGGNYGYTF	TGTGCCAGCAGCTTTCTCGGCGGCAACTATGGCTACACCTTC
TRBJ2-7	NA	TRBV27	once	CASSLSSRLEQYF	TGTGCCAGCAGTTTATCCAGCCGGCTCGAGCAGTACTTC
TRBJ1-2	TRBD1	TRBV27	NA	CASRGQGSVYGYTF	TGTGCCAGCAGGGGACAGGGATCGGTCTATGGCTACACCTTC
TRBJ1-2	NA	TRBV6-1	NA	CASSEVFGYTF	TGTGCCAGCAGTGAAGTGTTTGGCTACACCTTC
TRBJ2-7	TRBD2	TRBV7-3	NA	CASSPTSGSSYEQYF	TGTGCCAGCAGCCCGACTAGCGGGAGCTCCTACGAGCAGTACTTC
TRBJ2-1	TRBD2	TRBV11-1	NA	CASSLPAGDEQFF	TGTGCCAGCAGCTTGCCAGCGGGGGATGAGCAGTTCTTC
TRBJ2-1	TRBD2	TRBV27	NA	CASSPRLAVNEQFF	TGTGCCAGCAGCCCCAGGCTAGCGGTGAATGAGCAGTTCTTC
TRBJ2-1	TRBD2	TRBV4-1	NA	CASSQDPLAGATGGFF	TGCGCCAGCAGCCAAGACCCGCTAGCGGGGGCTACCGGCGGGTTCTTC
TRBJ2-2	NA	TRBV19	NA	CASSLLLTGELFF	TGTGCCAGTAGCCTCCTCCTTACCGGGGAGCTGTTTTTT
TRBJ2-6	NA	TRBV7-9	NA	CASSPGLAVLTF	TGTGCCAGCAGCCCGGGGCTCGCCGTCCTGACTTTC
TRBJ1-4	NA	TRBV4-3	NA	CASSQDLRVTNEKLFF	TGCGCCAGCAGCCAAGATCTTCGGGTAACTAATGAAAAACTGTTTTTT
TRBJ1-2	NA	TRBV7-2	once	CASSWFGADYGYTF	TGTGCCAGCAGCTGGTTTGGTGCAGACTATGGCTACACCTTC
TRBJ2-1	NA	TRBV5-5	NA	CASSLGTTLWDEQFF	TGTGCCAGCAGCTTGGGGACTACACTATGGGATGAGCAGTTCTTC
TRBJ2-1	TRBD1	TRBV29-1	NA	CSVEGPGTDLGEQFF	TGCAGCGTTGAAGGGCCCGGGACAGACCTCGGGGAGCAGTTCTTC
TRBJ1-6	NA	TRBV4-1	NA	CASSQRFSDNSPLHF	TGCGCCAGCAGCCAACGATTTTCGGATAATTCACCCCTCCACTTT
TRBJ2-7	TRBD1	TRBV27	NA	CASRQTPGTEYEQYF	TGTGCCAGCAGGCAAACACCCGGGACAGAATACGAGCAGTACTTC
TRBJ2-3	NA	TRBV10-3	NA	CAISGDGDTQYF	TGTGCCATTTCAGGGGATGGAGATACGCAGTATTTT
TRBJ2-1	TRBD2	TRBV27	NA	CASSFGTSGRNEQFF	TGTGCCAGCAGTTTTGGGACTAGCGGGAGGAATGAGCAGTTCTTC
TRBJ2-2	NA	TRBV4-3	once	CASSQDLGLTTGELFF	TGCGCCAGCAGCCAAGATTTGGGACTCACCACCGGGGAGCTGTTTTTT
TRBJ2-7	TRBD2	TRBV9	once	CASSSTSGDYEQYF	TGTGCCAGCAGCTCCACTAGCGGGGACTACGAGCAGTACTTC
TRBJ1-5	NA	TRBV30	NA	CAWTLGAGEPSEPQHF	TGTGCCTGGACCCTAGGGGCAGGGGAGCCGAGTGAGCCCCAGCATTTT
TRBJ1-2	NA	TRBV6-5	NA	CATTGGNYGYTF	TGTGCCACCACTGGGGGAAACTATGGCTACACCTTC
TRBJ2-7	TRBD1	TRBV10-3	NA	CAIRGTGIEQYF	TGTGCCATCAGAGGGACAGGGATCGAGCAGTACTTC
TRBJ2-5	NA	TRBV9	once	CASSVAGLTQETQYF	TGTGCCAGCAGCGTAGCGGGGCTCACCCAAGAGACCCAGTACTTC
TRBJ2-5	NA	TRBV7-7	NA	CASSLAVAGETQYF	TGTGCTAGCAGCTTAGCAGTGGCTGGAGAGACCCAGTACTTC
TRBJ1-2	TRBD1	TRBV7-9	NA	CASSPLDRASNGYTF	TGTGCCAGCAGTCCACTGGACAGGGCATCCAATGGCTACACCTTC
TRBJ2-7	NA	TRBV7-6	NA	CASSSGTDTYEQYF	TGTGCCAGCAGCTCCGGGACGGATACCTACGAGCAGTACTTC
TRBJ2-2	NA	TRBV9	NA	CASSPGHTGELFF	TGTGCCAGCAGCCCAGGCCACACCGGGGAGCTGTTTTTT
TRBJ1-2	NA	TRBV27	NA	CASSLSVGRTTYGYGYTF	TGTGCCAGCAGTTTATCAGTGGGACGGACAACATATGGCTATGGCTACACCTTC
TRBJ1-1	TRBD1	TRBV4-2	NA	CASSYNLGQEAFF	TGTGCCAGCAGCTACAATTTGGGACAGGAAGCTTTCTTT
TRBJ2-3	TRBD2	TRBV5-4	NA	CASSWSGTSGSDTQYF	TGTGCCAGCAGCTGGTCCGGGACTAGCGGGTCAGATACGCAGTATTTT
TRBJ1-2	NA	TRBV7-9	NA	CASSPPGHANYGYTF	TGTGCCAGCAGCCCTCCGGGACATGCTAACTATGGCTACACCTTC
TRBJ1-5	NA	TRBV12-5	few	CASGEGERQPQHF	TGTGCTAGTGGTGAGGGAGAGCGACAGCCCCAGCATTTT
TRBJ1-4	NA	TRBV19	once	CASSTRPGDLATNEKLFF	TGTGCCAGTAGTACCCGTCCAGGGGATCTAGCAACTAATGAAAAACTGTTTTTT
TRBJ1-5	NA	TRBV15	NA	CATSTSTVSNQPQHF	TGTGCCACCAGCACCTCGACAGTTAGCAATCAGCCCCAGCATTTT
TRBJ2-7	NA	TRBV7-9	NA	CASSQQGAPSYEQYF	TGTGCCAGCAGCCAACAGGGAGCACCCTCCTACGAGCAGTACTTC
TRBJ1-1	NA	TRBV6-5	once	CASSYHPGIQDTEAFF	TGTGCCAGCAGTTACCATCCGGGCATACAAGACACTGAAGCTTTCTTT
TRBJ2-7	NA	TRBV7-8	NA	CASSLPFYEQYF	TGTGCCAGCAGCCTCCCCTTTTACGAGCAGTACTTC
TRBJ2-6	TRBD1	TRBV29-1	NA	CSVVSDRESGANVLTF	TGCAGCGTTGTATCGGACAGGGAGTCTGGGGCCAACGTCCTGACTTTC
TRBJ1-5	NA	TRBV7-9	few	CASSSYDQPQHF	TGTGCCAGCAGCTCGTACGATCAGCCCCAGCATTTT
TRBJ2-2	NA	TRBV19	NA	CASSIDTGELFF	TGTGCCAGTAGTATTGACACCGGGGAGCTGTTTTTT
TRBJ2-2	NA	TRBV27	NA	CASRFGTHTGELFF	TGTGCCAGCAGGTTCGGGACACACACCGGGGAGCTGTTTTTT
TRBJ1-2	TRBD1	TRBV4-3	NA	CASSQDSGPTGGGYGYTF	TGCGCCAGCAGCCAAGATTCGGGGCCGACAGGGGGCGGCTATGGCTACACCTTC
TRBJ2-7	NA	TRBV6-6	NA	CASSPGHEQYF	TGTGCCAGCAGCCCGGGGCACGAGCAGTACTTC
TRBJ2-7	NA	TRBV6-5	NA	CASSLTWSYEQYF	TGTGCCAGCAGCCTGACTTGGTCCTACGAGCAGTACTTC
TRBJ2-2	NA	TRBV27	NA	CASSFRTRTLYDTNTGELFF	TGTGCCAGCAGTTTTCGAACCCGAACCCTATACGACACGAACACCGGGGAGCTGTTTTTT
TRBJ2-7	TRBD1	TRBV13	NA	CASSPAGTGSYEQYF	TGTGCCAGCAGCCCAGCCGGGACAGGATCCTACGAGCAGTACTTC
TRBJ1-5	NA	TRBV27	NA	CASSLSGRAPQHF	TGTGCCAGCAGTTTATCCGGCAGAGCCCCCCAGCATTTT
TRBJ1-4	NA	TRBV4-3	NA	CASSQDDSYNEKLFF	TGCGCCAGCAGCCAAGATGACAGTTATAATGAAAAACTGTTTTTT
TRBJ2-7	NA	TRBV5-6	NA	CASSPSPISSYEQYF	TGTGCCAGCAGCCCTTCCCCAATTAGCTCCTACGAGCAGTACTTC